This T cell receptor (beta chain) originates from a study of lung T cells in sarcoidosis with Löfgren's syndrome. TCRdb re-called the reads through MiXCR, storing one row per CDR3 protein. The sample lists about 2,900 distinct CDR3 sequences; roughly 27% were seen once. Study-wide findings and caveats: Shared TRAV12-1 and TRBV2 CDR3 motifs across Löfgren's syndrome patients reportedly suggested public CD4+ TCRs. TRAV12-1 and TRBV2 were reportedly most expanded in Löfgren's patients.

By its share, this clonotype is medium-sized. Its target is not known. Losses at the gene ends were 2 bases for V and 12 bases for J; bases not matched to a gene: 3. This CDR3 contains 12 residues. Germline values: CDR1 MNHNS, CDR2 SASEGT. The chain couples TRBV6-1 to TRBJ2-1, with 8 bases identical to TRBD2. Source material: CD4+ T cells from bronchoalveolar lavage. This TCR was sampled from a human donor with sarcoidosis (Löfgren's syndrome or another form), or a control subject (not recorded which). CDR3 nucleotide sequence: TGTGCCAGCAGTGAAATAGCGGGGACGCAGTTCTTC. Its translation is CASSEIAGTQFF.